The present entry profiles one TCR beta chain with its context. This clone was observed once. No cognate antigen has been identified for it. Base qualities are not provided; no much larger clone lies one nucleotide away. The data derive from a study of lymphopenia after photon versus proton radiotherapy (dated by TCRdb to about 2019). Looking at the study overall: In patients with gastrointestinal tumors who developed high-grade lymphopenia, the study compared the immunological effects of photon radiation therapy with those of proton radiation therapy. A cohort of roughly 18 patients with gastrointestinal tumors who received either photon or proton therapy and subsequently developed lymphopenia was included. The study was designed to characterize how the impact on the immune system differs between the two radiation modalities.

Beyond this particular receptor, the publication reports: The authors looked at the survival association only in patients who died, and they framed better survival with proton therapy as a possibility rather than a demonstrated result. Relative stability during treatment was observed in proton-treated patients, whereas loss of naive T cells and TCR diversity and gain of effector/memory populations were observed in photon-treated patients. After the lymphocyte count nadir, repertoires from photon-treated patients showed oligoclonal expansion, particularly of CD8+ Temra cells, and this expansion drove the decline in diversity. Among patients across the cohort who died, overall survival time showed an inverse correlation with a larger post-nadir drop in TCR diversity.

The library came from the immunoSEQ multiplex PCR assay. T cell repertoires were profiled by deep sequencing of rearranged TCR beta loci, alongside multiparametric flow cytometry. TCRdb carries this immuneACCESS record with in-frame sequences only. Its versions omit some clonotypes, under half of them owing to an unresolved V gene in the studies checked, with the rest unexplained. In this sample the table shows more than 80,000 clones, around 88% of which occur a single time. Approximately 1.4% of the sample is in the top ten clones. The origin of this receptor is a man between 60 and 70 years old with pancreatic cancer. The specimen comprised peripheral blood, sampled from a patient treated with proton-based radiotherapy.

The CDR3: CSVERWSDNTEAFF. DNA sequence: TGCAGCGTTGAAAGGTGGTCCGATAACACTGAAGCTTTCTTT. The chain is encoded by TRBV29-1 joined to TRBJ1-1, with no D gene named confidently. CDR1 SQVTM and CDR2 ANQGSEA were looked up in the germline V gene. Including cysteine and phenylalanine, the CDR3 has 14 amino acids. Of the read, only the CDR3 DNA is kept; its 42 bases are in frame from base 1. A distance of 12 bases separates the germline ends of V and J, which lose 2 bases and 2 bases respectively. Where the CDR3 stops, the reference TRBV29-1 and TRBJ1-1 genes take over; the full variable domain is SAVISQKPSRDICQRGTSLTIQCQVDSQVTMMFWYRQQPGQSLTLIATANQGSEATYESGFVIDKFPISRPNLTFSTLTVSNMSPEDSSIYLCSVERWSDNTEAFFGQGTRLTVV.